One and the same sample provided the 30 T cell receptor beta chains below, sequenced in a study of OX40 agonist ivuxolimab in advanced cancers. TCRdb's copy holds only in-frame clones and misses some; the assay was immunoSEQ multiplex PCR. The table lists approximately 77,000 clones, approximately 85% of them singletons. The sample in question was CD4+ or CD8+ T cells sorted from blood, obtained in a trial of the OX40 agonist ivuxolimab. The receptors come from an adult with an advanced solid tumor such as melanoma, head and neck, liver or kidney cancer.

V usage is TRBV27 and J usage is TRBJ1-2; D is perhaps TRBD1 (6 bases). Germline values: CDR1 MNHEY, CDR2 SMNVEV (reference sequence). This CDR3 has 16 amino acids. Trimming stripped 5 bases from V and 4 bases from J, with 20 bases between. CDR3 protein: CASSPLGAGLFYGYTF. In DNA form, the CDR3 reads TGTGCCAGCAGTCCCCTGGGGGCAGGTCTATTCTATGGCTACACCTTC.

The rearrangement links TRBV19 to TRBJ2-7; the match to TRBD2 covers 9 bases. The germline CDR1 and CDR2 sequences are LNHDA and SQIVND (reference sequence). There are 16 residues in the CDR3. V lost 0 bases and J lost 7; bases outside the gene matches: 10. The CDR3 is CASSIDGLAGLREQYF. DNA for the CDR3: TGTGCCAGTAGTATAGATGGGCTAGCGGGACTAAGAGAGCAGTACTTC.

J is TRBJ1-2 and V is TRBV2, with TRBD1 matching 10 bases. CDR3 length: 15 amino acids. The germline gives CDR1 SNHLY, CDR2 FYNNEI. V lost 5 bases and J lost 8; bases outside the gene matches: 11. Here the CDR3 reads CASSSGTGEPRGYTF. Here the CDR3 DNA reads TGTGCCAGCAGTTCCGGGACAGGGGAACCTCGAGGCTACACCTTC. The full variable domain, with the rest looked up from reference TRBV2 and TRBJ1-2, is EPEVTQTPSHQVTQMGQEVILRCVPISNHLYFYWYRQILGQKVEFLVSFYNNEISEKSEIFDDQFSVERPDGSNFTLKIRSTKLEDSAMYFCASSSGTGEPRGYTFGSGTRLTVV.

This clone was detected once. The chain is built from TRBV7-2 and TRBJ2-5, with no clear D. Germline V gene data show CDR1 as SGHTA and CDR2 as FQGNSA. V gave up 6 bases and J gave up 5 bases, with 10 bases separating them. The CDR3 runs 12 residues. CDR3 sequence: CASSRPQETQYF. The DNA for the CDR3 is TGTGCCAGCAGTCGGCCCCAGGAGACCCAGTACTTC. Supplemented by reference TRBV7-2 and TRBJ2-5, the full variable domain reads GAGVSQSPSNKVTEKGKDVELRCDPISGHTALYWYRQSLGQGLEFLIYFQGNSAPDKSGLPSDRFSAERTGGSVSTLTIQRTQQEDSAVYLCASSRPQETQYFGPGTRLLVL.

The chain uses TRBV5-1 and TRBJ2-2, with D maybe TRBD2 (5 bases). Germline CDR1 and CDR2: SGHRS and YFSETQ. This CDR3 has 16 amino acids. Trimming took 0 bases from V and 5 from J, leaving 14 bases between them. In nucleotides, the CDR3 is TGCGCCAGCAGCTTGGATCTCGGCCCGGGGACCGGGGAGCTGTTTTTT. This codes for CASSLDLGPGTGELFF.

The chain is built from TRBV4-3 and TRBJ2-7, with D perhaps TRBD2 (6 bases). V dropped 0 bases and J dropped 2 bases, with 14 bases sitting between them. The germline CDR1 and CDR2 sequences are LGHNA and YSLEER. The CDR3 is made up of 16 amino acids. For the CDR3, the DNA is TGCGCCAGCAGCCAAGAGGGCGGGGCCGGGGCCTACGAGCAGTACTTC. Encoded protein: CASSQEGGAGAYEQYF.

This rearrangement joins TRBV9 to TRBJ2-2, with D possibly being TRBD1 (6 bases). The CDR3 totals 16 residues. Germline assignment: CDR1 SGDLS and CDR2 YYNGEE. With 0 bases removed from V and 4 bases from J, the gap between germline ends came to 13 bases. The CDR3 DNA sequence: TGTGCCAGCAGCGTAGCTTTCAGGGGTCCCACCGGGGAGCTGTTTTTT. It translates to CASSVAFRGPTGELFF.

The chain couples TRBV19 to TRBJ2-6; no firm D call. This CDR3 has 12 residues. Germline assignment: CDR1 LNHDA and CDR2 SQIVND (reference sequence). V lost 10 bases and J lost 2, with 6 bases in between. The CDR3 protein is CATEAGANVLTF. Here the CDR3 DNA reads TGTGCCACCGAAGCTGGGGCCAACGTCCTGACTTTC.

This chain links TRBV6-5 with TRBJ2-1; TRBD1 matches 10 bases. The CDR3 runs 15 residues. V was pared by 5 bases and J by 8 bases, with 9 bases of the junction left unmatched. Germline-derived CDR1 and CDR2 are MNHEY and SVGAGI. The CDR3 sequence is CASSRDRGGGHEQFF. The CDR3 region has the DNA TGTGCCAGCAGTAGGGACAGGGGTGGTGGGCATGAGCAGTTCTTC.

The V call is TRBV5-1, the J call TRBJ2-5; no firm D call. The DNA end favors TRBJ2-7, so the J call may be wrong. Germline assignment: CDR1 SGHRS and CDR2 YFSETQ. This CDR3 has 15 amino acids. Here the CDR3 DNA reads TGCGCCAGCAGCTTAGCTCCAGGATACTCCTACGAGCAGTACTTC. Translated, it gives CASSLAPGYSYEQYF.

CDR3 in amino acids: CASSYSQGRNTIYF. For the CDR3, the DNA is TGTGCCAGCAGTTACTCACAGGGTAGAAACACCATATATTTT. V usage is TRBV6-5 and J usage is TRBJ1-3, with a tentative D call TRBD1 (6 bases). The ends were cut back, 0 bases at V and 5 bases at J, with 8 bases in the middle. The CDR3 is 14 residues long. Germline CDR1 MNHEY, CDR2 SVGAGI.

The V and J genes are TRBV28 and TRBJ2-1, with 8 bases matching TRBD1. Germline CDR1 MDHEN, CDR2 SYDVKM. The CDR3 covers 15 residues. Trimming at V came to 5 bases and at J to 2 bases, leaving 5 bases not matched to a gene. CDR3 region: CASSHTGGTYNEQFF. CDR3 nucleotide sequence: TGTGCCAGCAGTCACACAGGGGGGACCTACAATGAGCAGTTCTTC. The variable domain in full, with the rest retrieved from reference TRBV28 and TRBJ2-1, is DVKVTQSSRYLVKRTGEKVFLECVQDMDHENMFWYRQDPGLGLRLIYFSYDVKMKEKGDIPEGYSVSREKKERFSLILESASTNQTSMYLCASSHTGGTYNEQFFGPGTRLTVL.

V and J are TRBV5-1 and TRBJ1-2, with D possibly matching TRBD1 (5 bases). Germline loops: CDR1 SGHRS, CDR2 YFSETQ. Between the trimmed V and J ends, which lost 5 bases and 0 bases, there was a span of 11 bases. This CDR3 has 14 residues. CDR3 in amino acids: CASRGAEANYGYTF. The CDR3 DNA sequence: TGCGCCAGCAGAGGGGCAGAAGCTAACTATGGCTACACCTTC.

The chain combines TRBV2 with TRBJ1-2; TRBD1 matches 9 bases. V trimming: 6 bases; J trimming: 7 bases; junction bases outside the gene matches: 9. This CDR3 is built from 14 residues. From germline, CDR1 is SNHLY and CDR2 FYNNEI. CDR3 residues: CASRALDRGGGYTF. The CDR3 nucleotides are TGTGCCAGCAGAGCCCTGGACAGGGGAGGTGGCTACACCTTC.

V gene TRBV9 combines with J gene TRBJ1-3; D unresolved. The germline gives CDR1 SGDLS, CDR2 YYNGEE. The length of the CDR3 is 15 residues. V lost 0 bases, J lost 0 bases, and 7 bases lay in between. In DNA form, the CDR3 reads TGTGCCAGCAGCGTAGAAGGGCACTCTGGAAACACCATATATTTT. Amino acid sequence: CASSVEGHSGNTIYF.

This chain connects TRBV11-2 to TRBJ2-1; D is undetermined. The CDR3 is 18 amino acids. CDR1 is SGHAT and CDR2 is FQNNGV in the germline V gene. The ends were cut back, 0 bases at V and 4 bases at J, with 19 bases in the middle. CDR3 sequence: CASSLDSVVNYGYNEQFF. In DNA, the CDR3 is TGTGCCAGCAGCTTAGATTCTGTAGTAAACTATGGTTACAATGAGCAGTTCTTC.

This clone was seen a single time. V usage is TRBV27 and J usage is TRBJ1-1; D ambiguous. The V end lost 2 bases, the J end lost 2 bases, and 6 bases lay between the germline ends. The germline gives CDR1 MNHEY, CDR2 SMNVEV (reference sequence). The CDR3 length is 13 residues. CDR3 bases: TGTGCCAGCAGTTTACAAGAAAACACTGAAGCTTTCTTT. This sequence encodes CASSLQENTEAFF.

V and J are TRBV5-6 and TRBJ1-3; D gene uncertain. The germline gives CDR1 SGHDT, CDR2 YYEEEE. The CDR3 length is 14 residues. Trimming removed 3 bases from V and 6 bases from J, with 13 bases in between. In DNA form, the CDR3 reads TGTGCCAGCAGCTGGGGTGGTCCGGAAAACACCATATATTTT. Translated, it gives CASSWGGPENTIYF.

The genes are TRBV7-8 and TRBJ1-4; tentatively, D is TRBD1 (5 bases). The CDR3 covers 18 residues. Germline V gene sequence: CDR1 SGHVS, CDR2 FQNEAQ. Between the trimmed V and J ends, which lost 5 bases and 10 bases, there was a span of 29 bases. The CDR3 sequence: CASSPDRDSTSVNGKLFF. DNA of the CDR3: TGTGCCAGCAGCCCAGACCGGGACTCCACCTCTGTTAACGGAAAACTGTTTTTT.

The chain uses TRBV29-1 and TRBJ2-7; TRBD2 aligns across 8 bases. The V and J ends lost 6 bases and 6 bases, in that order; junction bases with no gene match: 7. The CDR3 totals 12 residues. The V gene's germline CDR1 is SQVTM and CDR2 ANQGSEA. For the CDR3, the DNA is TGCAGCGTCCGACTAGCGAGAAGCGAGCAGTACTTC. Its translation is CSVRLARSEQYF.

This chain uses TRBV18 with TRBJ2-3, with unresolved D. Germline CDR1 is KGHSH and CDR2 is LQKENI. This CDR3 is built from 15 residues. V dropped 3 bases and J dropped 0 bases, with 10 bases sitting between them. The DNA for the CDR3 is TGTGCCAGCTCACCTTGGCAGGCTAGCACAGATACGCAGTATTTT. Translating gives CASSPWQASTDTQYF.

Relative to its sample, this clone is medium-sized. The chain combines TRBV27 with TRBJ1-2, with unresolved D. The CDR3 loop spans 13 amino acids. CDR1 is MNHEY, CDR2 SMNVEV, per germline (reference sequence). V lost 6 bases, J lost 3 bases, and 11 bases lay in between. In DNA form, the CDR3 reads TGTGCCAGCAGCAGGACGCTGGACTATGGCTACACCTTC. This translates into CASSRTLDYGYTF.

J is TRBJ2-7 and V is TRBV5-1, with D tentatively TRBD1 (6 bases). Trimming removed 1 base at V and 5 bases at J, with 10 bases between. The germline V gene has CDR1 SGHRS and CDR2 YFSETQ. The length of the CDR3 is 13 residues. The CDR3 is CASSLKQGNEQYF. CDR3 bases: TGCGCCAGCAGCTTGAAACAGGGTAACGAGCAGTACTTC.

In DNA, the CDR3 is TGTGCCAGCAGCTTATACGGCGGGGGGTACCAAGAGACCCAGTACTTC. It codes for CASSLYGGGYQETQYF. The chain uses TRBV7-2 and TRBJ2-5, with TRBD2 matching 8 bases. V gave up 2 bases and J gave up 0 bases; unmatched junction bases: 5. Germline CDR1 and CDR2: SGHTA and FQGNSA. The CDR3 contains 16 residues.

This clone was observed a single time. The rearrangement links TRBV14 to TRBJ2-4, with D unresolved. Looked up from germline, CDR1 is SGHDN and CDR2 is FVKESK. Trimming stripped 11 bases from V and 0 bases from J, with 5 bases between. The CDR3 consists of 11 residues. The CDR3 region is CAALAKNIQYF. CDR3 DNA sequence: TGTGCCGCCTTAGCCAAAAACATTCAGTACTTC.

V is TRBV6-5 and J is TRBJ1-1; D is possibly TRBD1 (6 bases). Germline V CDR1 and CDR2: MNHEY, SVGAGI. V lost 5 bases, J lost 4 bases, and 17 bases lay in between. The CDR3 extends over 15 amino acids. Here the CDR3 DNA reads TGTGCCAGCAGTCGGAACAGGGTCTTAGGCACTGAAGCTTTCTTT. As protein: CASSRNRVLGTEAFF.

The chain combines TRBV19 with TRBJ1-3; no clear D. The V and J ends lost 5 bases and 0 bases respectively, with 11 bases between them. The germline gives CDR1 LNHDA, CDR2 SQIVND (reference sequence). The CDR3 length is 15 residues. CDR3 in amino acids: CASSRPPGSGNTIYF. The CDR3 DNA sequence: TGTGCCAGTAGTCGACCACCCGGCTCTGGAAACACCATATATTTT. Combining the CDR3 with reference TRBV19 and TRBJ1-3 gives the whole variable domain DGGITQSPKYLFRKEGQNVTLSCEQNLNHDAMYWYRQDPGQGLRLIYYSQIVNDFQKGDIAEGYSVSREKKESFPLTVTSAQKNPTAFYLCASSRPPGSGNTIYFGEGSWLTVV.

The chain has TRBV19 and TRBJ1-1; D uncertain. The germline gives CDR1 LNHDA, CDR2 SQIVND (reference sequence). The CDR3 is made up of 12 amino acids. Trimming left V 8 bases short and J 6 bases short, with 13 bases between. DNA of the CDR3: TGTGCCAGTTTCAAGGGATTCGCTGAAGCTTTCTTT. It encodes CASFKGFAEAFF.

The CDR3 DNA follows: TGTGCCAGCAGTTCCGACAGGACAAACACTGAAGCTTTCTTT. Its translation is CASSSDRTNTEAFF. The chain employs TRBV27 and TRBJ1-1, with a possible D match to TRBD1 (6 bases). There are 14 residues in the CDR3. Trimming pared 4 bases from V and 2 bases from J, leaving 11 bases between. The V gene's germline CDR1 is MNHEY and CDR2 SMNVEV (reference sequence).

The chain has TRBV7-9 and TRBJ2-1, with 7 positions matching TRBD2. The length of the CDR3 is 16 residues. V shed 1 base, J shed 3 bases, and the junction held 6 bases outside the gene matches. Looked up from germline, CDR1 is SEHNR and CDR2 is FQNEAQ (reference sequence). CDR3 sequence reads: CASSLGSSGNYNEQFF. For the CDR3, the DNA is TGTGCCAGCAGCTTAGGCTCTAGCGGAAACTACAATGAGCAGTTCTTC.